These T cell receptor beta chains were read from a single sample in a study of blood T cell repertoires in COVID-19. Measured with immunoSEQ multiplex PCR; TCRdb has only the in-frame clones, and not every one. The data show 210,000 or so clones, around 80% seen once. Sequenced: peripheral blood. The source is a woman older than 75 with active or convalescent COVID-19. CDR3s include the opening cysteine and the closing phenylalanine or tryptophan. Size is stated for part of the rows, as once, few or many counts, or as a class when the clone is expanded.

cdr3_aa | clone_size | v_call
CASSVWEAEQFF | once | TRBV7-2
CASSPARTSGFTDTQYF | - | TRBV28
CASSPRQGATGANVLTF | few | TRBV18
CASSYSPAGVSEQYF | - | TRBV6-5
CASSSRGAVQNTEAFF | few | TRBV7-2
CASSTLQGSPNYGYTF | - | TRBV19
CASSLEGSVNTEAFF | - | TRBV5-5
CASSPGTATEAFF | - | TRBV5-1
CASSSQGTNTGELFF | - | TRBV5-1
CASSEDRGQPQHF | - | TRBV6-4
CASSPQARTSSHEQYF | - | TRBV5-4
CASKSQVNNYEQYF | - | TRBV6-5
CASSPDEGAINEQFF | - | TRBV18
CASSVNQGREETQYF | - | TRBV9
CASSDSETSTDTQYF | - | TRBV6-4
CASSLTGGTEAFF | - | TRBV11-2